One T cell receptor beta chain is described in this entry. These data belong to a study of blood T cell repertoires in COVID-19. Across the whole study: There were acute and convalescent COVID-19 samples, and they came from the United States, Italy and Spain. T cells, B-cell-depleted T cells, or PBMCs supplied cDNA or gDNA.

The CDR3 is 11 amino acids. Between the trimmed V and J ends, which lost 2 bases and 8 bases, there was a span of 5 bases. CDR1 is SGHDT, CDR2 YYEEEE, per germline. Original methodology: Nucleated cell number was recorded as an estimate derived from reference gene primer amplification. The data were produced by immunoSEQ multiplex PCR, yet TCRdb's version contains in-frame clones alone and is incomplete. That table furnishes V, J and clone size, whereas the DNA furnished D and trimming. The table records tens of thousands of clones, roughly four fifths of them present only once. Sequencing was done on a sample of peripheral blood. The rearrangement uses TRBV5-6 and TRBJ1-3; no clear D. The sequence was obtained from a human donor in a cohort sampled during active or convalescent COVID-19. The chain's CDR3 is CASSFSDTIYF. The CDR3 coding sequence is TGTGCCAGCAGCTTCTCGGACACCATATATTTT.